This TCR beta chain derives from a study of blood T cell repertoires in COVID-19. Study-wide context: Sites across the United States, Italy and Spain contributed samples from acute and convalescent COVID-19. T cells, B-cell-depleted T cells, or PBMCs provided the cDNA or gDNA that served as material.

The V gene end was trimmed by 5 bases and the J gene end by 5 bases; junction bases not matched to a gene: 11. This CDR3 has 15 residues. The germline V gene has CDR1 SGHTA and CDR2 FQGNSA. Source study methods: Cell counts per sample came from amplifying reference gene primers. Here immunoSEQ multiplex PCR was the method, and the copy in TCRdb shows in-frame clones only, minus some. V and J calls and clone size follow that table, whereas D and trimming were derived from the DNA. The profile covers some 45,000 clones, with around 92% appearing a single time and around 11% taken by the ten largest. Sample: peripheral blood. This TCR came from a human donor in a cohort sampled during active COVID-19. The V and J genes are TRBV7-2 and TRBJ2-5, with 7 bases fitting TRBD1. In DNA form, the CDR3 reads TGTGCCAGCAGCCTCACAAACAGGGGTAGGGAGACCCAGTACTTC. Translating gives CASSLTNRGRETQYF.